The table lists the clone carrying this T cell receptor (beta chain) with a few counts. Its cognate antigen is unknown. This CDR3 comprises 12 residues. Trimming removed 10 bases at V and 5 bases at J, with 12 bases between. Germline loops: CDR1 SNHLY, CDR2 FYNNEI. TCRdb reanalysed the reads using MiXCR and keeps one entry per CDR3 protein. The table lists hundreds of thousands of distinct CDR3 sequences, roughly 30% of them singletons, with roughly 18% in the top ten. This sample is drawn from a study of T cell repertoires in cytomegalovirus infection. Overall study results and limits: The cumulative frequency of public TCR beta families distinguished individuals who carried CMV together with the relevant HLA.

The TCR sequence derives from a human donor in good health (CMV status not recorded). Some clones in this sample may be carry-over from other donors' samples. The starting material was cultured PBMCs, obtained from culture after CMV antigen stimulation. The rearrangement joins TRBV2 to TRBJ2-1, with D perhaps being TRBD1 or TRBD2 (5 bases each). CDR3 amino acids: CATPGADNEQFF. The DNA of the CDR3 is TGTGCCACCCCCGGGGCCGACAATGAGCAGTTCTTC.